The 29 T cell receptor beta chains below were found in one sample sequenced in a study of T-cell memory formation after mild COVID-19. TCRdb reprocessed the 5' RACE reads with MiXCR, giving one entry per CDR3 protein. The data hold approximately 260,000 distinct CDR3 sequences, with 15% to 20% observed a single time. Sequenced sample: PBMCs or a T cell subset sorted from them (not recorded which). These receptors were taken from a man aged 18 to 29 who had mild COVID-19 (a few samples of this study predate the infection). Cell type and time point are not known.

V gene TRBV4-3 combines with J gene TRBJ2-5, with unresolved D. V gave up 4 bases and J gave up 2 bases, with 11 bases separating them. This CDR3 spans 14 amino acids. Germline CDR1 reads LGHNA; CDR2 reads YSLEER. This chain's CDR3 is CASSPNLGQETQYF. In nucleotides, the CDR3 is TGCGCCAGCAGCCCTAACCTGGGACAAGAGACCCAGTACTTC.

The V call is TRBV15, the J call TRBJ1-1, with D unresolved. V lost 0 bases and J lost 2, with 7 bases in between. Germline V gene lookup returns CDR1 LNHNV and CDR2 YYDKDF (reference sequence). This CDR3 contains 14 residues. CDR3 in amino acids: CATSRDGRNTEAFF. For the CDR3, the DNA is TGTGCCACCAGCAGAGACGGTCGAAACACTGAAGCTTTCTTT. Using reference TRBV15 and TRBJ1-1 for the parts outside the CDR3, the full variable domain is DAMVIQNPRYQVTQFGKPVTLSCSQTLNHNVMYWYQQKSSQAPKLLFHYYDKDFNNEADTPDNFQSRRPNTSFCFLDIRSPGLGDTAMYLCATSRDGRNTEAFFGQGTRLTVV.

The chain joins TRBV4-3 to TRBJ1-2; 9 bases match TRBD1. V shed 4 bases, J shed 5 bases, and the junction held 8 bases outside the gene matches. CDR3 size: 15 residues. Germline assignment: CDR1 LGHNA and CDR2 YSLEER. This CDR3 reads CASSPRAGQGYGYTF. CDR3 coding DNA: TGCGCCAGCAGCCCCAGAGCGGGACAGGGTTATGGCTACACCTTC.

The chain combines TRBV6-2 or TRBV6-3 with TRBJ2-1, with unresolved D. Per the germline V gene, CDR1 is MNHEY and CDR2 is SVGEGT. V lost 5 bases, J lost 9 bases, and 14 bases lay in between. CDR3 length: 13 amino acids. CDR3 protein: CASSPVAGVEQFF. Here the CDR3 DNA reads TGTGCCAGCAGTCCCGTTGCAGGAGTTGAGCAGTTCTTC.

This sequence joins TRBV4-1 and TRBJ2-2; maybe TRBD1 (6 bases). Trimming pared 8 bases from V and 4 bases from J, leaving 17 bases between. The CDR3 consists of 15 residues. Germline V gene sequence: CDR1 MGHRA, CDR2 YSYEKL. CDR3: CASQKGTGSTGELFF. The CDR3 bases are TGCGCCAGCCAAAAGGGCACAGGGAGCACCGGGGAGCTGTTTTTT.

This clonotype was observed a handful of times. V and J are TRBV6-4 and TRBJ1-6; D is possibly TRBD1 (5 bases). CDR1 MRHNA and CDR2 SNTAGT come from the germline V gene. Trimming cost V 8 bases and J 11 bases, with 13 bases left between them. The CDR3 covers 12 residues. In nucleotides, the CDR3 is TGTGCCAGCCAGAGGGACGAAACACCCCTCCACTTT. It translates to CASQRDETPLHF.

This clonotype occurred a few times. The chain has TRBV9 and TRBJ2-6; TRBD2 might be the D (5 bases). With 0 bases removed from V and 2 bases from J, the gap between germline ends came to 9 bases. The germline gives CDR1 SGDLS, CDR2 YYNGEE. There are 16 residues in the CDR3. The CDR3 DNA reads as TGTGCCAGCAGCGTAGGACCGGGAACTGGGGCCAACGTCCTGACTTTC. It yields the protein CASSVGPGTGANVLTF.

CDR3 coding DNA: TGTGCCAGCAGGACTAGCGGGGGCCCGCTCTCTGGGGCCAACGTCCTGACTTTC. Translated, it gives CASRTSGGPLSGANVLTF. The chain carries TRBV7-2 and TRBJ2-6, with TRBD2 matching over 12 bases. In germline, CDR1 is SGHTA, CDR2 FQGNSA. After removal of 6 bases from V and 0 bases from J, the junction contained 6 bases not matched to a gene. The CDR3 has 18 residues.

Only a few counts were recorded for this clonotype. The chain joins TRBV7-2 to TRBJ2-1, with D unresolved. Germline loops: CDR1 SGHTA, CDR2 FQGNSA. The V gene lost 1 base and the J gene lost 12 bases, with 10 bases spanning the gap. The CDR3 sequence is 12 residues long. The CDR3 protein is CASSLGWQAQFF. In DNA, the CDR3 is TGTGCCAGCAGCTTAGGATGGCAGGCGCAGTTCTTC.

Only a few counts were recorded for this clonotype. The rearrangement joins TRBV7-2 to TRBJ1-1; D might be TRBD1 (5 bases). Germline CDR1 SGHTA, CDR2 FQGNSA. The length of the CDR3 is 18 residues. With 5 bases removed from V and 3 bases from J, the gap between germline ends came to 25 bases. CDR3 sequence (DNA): TGTGCCAGCAGCCTGACCCCCCTGCAATGGATGGGGGACACTGAAGCTTTCTTT. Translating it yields CASSLTPLQWMGDTEAFF.

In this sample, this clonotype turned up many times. The DNA for the CDR3 is TGCAGCGCAGACAGGGACTATGGCTACACCTTC. It codes for CSADRDYGYTF. The chain recombines TRBV29-1 with TRBJ1-2, with 7 nucleotides matching TRBD1. V shed 7 bases, J shed 3 bases, and the junction held 2 bases outside the gene matches. This CDR3 spans 11 amino acids. Germline-derived CDR1 and CDR2 are SQVTM and ANQGSEA.

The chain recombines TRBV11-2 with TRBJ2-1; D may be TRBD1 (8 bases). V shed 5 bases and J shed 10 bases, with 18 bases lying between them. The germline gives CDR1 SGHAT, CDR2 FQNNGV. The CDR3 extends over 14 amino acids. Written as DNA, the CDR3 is TGTGCCAGCAGCCCCTGGACAGGGAGGGGGGAGCAGTTCTTC. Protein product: CASSPWTGRGEQFF.

The CDR3 protein is CASSLVSRLGETQYF. The CDR3 nucleotides read TGTGCCAGCAGCTTAGTCAGCCGATTAGGCGAGACCCAGTACTTC. V usage is TRBV7-2 and J usage is TRBJ2-5, with unresolved D. V was trimmed by 1 base and J by 5 bases, leaving 14 bases between them. Germline V CDR1 and CDR2: SGHTA, FQGNSA. The CDR3 is 15 amino acids.

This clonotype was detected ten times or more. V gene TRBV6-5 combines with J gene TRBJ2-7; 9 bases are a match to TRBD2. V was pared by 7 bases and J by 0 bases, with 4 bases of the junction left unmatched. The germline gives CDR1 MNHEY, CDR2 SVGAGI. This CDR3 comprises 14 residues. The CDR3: CASTSGVNSYEQYF. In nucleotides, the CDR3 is TGTGCCAGCACTAGCGGGGTAAACTCCTACGAGCAGTACTTC.

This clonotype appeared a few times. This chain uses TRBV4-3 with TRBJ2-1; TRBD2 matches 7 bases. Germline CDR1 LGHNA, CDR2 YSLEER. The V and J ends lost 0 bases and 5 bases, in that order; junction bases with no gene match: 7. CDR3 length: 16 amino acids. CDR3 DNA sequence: TGCGCCAGCAGCCAAGAGGGGAGGGGACGACACAATGAGCAGTTCTTC. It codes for CASSQEGRGRHNEQFF.

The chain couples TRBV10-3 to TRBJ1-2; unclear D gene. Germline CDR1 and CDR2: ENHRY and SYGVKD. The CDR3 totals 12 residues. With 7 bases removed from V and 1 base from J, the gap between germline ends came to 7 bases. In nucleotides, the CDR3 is TGTGCCATCAAGCGGAGTAACTATGGCTACACCTTC. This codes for CAIKRSNYGYTF.

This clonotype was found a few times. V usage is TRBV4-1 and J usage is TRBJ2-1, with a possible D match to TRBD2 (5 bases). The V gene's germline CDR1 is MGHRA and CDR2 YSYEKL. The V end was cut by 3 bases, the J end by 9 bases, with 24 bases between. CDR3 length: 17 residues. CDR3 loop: CASSHIRTENGVGEQFF. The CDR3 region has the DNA TGCGCCAGCAGCCACATCCGGACTGAAAACGGGGTCGGTGAGCAGTTCTTC.

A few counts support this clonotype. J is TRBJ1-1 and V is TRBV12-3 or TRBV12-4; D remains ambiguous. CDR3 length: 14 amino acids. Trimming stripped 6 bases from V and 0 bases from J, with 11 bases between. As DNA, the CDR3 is TGTGCCAGCAGGGCTTTGGTCCTGAACACTGAAGCTTTCTTT. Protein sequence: CASRALVLNTEAFF.

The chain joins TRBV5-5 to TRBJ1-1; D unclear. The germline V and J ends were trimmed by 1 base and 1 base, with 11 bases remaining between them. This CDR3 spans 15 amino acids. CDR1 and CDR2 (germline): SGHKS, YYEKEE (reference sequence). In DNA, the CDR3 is TGTGCCAGCAGCTTGAGGCCGCCGGGGAACACTGAAGCTTTCTTT. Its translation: CASSLRPPGNTEAFF. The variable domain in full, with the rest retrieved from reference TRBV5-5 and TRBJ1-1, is DAGVTQSPTHLIKTRGQQVTLRCSPISGHKSVSWYQQVLGQGPQFIFQYYEKEERGRGNFPDRFSARQFPNYSSELNVNALLLGDSALYLCASSLRPPGNTEAFFGQGTRLTVV.

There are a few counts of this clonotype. The CDR3 sequence is CSARGTPRTEAFF. CDR3 DNA: TGCAGTGCTAGAGGGACACCTCGGACTGAAGCTTTCTTT. The rearrangement links TRBV20-1 to TRBJ1-1; D perhaps matches TRBD1 (5 bases). The CDR3 consists of 13 residues. Trimming shortened V by 1 base and J by 5 bases, and 11 bases separated the two germline ends. Germline V CDR1 and CDR2: DFQATT, SNEGSKA (reference sequence).

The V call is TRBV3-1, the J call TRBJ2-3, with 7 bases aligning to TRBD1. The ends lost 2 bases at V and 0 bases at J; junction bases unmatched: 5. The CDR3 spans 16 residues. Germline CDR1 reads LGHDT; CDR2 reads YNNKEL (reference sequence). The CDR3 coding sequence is TGTGCCAGCAGCCAAACCGGGACAGCGAGCACAGATACGCAGTATTTT. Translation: CASSQTGTASTDTQYF.

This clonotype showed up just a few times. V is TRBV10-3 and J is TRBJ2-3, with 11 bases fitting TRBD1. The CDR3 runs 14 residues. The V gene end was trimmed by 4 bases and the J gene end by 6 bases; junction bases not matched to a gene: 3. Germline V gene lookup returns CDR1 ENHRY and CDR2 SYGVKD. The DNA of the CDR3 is TGTGCCATCAGTGCCGGACAGGGGGCGGATACGCAGTATTTT. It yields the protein CAISAGQGADTQYF.

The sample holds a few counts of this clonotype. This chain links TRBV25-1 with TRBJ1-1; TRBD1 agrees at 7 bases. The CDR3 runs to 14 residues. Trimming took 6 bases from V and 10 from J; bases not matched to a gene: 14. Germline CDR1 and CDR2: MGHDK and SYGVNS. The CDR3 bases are TGTGCCAGCAGGGGAACAGGGGATGGAAAAGGAGCTTTCTTT. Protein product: CASRGTGDGKGAFF.

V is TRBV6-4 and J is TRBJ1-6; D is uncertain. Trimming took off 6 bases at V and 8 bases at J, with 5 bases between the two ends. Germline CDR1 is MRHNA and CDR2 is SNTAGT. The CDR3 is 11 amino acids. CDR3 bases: TGTGCCAGCAGGTCCTATTCACCCCTCCACTTT. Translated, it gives CASRSYSPLHF.

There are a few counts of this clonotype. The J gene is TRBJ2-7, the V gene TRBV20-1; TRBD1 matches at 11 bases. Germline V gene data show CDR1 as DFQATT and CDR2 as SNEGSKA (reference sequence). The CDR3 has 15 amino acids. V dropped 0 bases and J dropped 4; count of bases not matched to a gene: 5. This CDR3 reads CSARDPGTGGYEQYV. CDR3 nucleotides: TGCAGTGCTAGAGATCCCGGGACAGGGGGGTACGAGCAGTACGTC.

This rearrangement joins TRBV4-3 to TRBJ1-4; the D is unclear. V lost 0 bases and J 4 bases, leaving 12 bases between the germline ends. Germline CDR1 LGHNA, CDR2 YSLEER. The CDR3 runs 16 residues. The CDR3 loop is CASSQDIGRNNEKLFF. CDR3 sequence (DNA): TGCGCCAGCAGCCAAGATATAGGGCGAAATAATGAAAAACTGTTTTTT.

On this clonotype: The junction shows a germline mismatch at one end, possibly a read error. CDR3 nucleotides: TGTGCCAGCAACCCGTCGGGGACAGGGGATAGCTTC. This codes for CASNPSGTGDSF. The chain joins TRBV2 to TRBJ2-1, with 10 bases aligning to TRBD1. CDR3 length equals 12 residues. From germline, CDR1 is SNHLY and CDR2 FYNNEI.

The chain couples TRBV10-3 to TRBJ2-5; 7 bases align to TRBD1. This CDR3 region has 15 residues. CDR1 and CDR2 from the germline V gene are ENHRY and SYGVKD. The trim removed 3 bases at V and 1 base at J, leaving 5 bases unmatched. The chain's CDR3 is CAISDPRQGQETQYF. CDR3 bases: TGTGCCATCAGTGACCCCCGACAGGGCCAAGAGACCCAGTACTTC.

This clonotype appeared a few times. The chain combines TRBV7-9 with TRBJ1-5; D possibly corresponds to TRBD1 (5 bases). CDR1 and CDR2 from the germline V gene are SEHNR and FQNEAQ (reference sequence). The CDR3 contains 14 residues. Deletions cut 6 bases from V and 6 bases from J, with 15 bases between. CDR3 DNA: TGTGCCAGCAGTCCGTCGAGGGGAGGTCAGCCCCAGCATTTT. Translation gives CASSPSRGGQPQHF.